The 21 T cell receptor beta chains below all came from one sample that was sequenced in a study of T cell repertoires in cytomegalovirus infection. TCRdb recomputed calls from the reads with MiXCR, one row per CDR3 protein. The sample lists fewer than 250,000 distinct CDR3 sequences; roughly 22% were seen once. The sample comprised CD8+ T cells from PBMCs. The receptors here all came from a human donor in good health (CMV status not recorded). Some clones in this sample may be carry-over from other donors' samples.

Ten or more counts support this clonotype. The rearrangement links TRBV7-8 to TRBJ2-2; D is ambiguous. Trimming pared 5 bases from V and 7 bases from J, leaving 8 bases between. Germline CDR1 is SGHVS and CDR2 is FQNEAQ. The CDR3 is 12 amino acids. The DNA for the CDR3 is TGTGCCAGCAGCCCCGGAGTCGGGGAGCTGTTTTTT. This codes for CASSPGVGELFF.

This clonotype was counted only a few times. The V and J genes are TRBV28 and TRBJ2-7; 11 bases are shared with TRBD1. This CDR3 region has 15 residues. After removal of 5 bases from V and 3 bases from J, the junction contained 6 bases not matched to a gene. Germline-derived CDR1 and CDR2 are MDHEN and SYDVKM. The CDR3 reads CASSRPGQGGYEQYF. DNA for the CDR3: TGTGCCAGCAGTCGTCCGGGACAGGGGGGCTACGAGCAGTACTTC.

This clonotype was picked up many times. V gene TRBV7-6 combines with J gene TRBJ2-7; 8 bases match TRBD2. The CDR3 sequence is 15 residues long. The junction had 8 bases not matched to a gene; V was cut back by 5 bases and J by 2 bases. The germline CDR1 and CDR2 sequences are SGHVS and FNYEAQ. CDR3 bases: TGTGCCAGCAGCATCGGCGGGGGGCTAACCTACGAGCAGTACTTC. Its translation is CASSIGGGLTYEQYF.

The CDR3 sequence is CASSPGGGNTQYF. The CDR3 bases are TGTGCCAGTAGTCCAGGGGGCGGGAATACGCAGTATTTT. V and J are TRBV19 and TRBJ2-3, with 8 bases that match TRBD1. J gave up 7 bases and V 5 bases, and 5 bases lay outside the gene matches. CDR1 is LNHDA and CDR2 is SQIVND in the germline V gene (reference sequence). CDR3 length: 13 residues. The whole variable domain, filled in from reference TRBV19 and TRBJ2-3, reads DGGITQSPKYLFRKEGQNVTLSCEQNLNHDAMYWYRQDPGQGLRLIYYSQIVNDFQKGDIAEGYSVSREKKESFPLTVTSAQKNPTAFYLCASSPGGGNTQYFGPGTRLTVL.

The chain is built from TRBV30 and TRBJ2-7, with D tentatively TRBD2 (6 bases). The CDR3 spans 11 residues. Germline V lookup: CDR1 GTSNPN, CDR2 SVGIG (reference sequence). The CDR3 region is CASGLTYEQYF. The CDR3 nucleotides are TGTGCTTCGGGACTGACATACGAGCAGTACTTC.

The chain links TRBV7-9 to TRBJ1-4; D is uncertain. V was pared by 11 bases and J by 0 bases, with 10 bases between. The CDR3 length is 13 residues. The germline V gene has CDR1 SEHNR and CDR2 FQNEAQ (reference sequence). The CDR3 loop is CACHGTTNEKLFF. The CDR3 nucleotides are TGTGCCTGCCACGGGACAACTAATGAAAAACTGTTTTTT.

This rearrangement joins TRBV29-1 to TRBJ1-2, with D possibly TRBD1 on 5 matching bases. V was pared by 0 bases and J by 4 bases, with 12 bases between. CDR1 is SQVTM, CDR2 ANQGSEA, per germline. The CDR3 sequence is 14 residues long. The CDR3 spells CSVEDLTGGYGYTF. Written as DNA, the CDR3 is TGCAGCGTTGAAGATCTGACGGGGGGCTATGGCTACACCTTC.

This clonotype came up many times. The chain couples TRBV7-2 to TRBJ2-1, with TRBD2 identical over 9 bases. The CDR3 consists of 17 residues. Germline V lookup: CDR1 SGHTA, CDR2 FQGNSA. The ends lost 2 bases at V and 0 bases at J; junction bases unmatched: 5. CDR3: CASSLSSGGPSYNEQFF. CDR3 nucleotides: TGTGCCAGCAGCTTATCCAGCGGGGGGCCCTCCTACAATGAGCAGTTCTTC. Full variable domain (remainder filled in from reference TRBV7-2 and TRBJ2-1): GAGVSQSPSNKVTEKGKDVELRCDPISGHTALYWYRQSLGQGLEFLIYFQGNSAPDKSGLPSDRFSAERTGGSVSTLTIQRTQQEDSAVYLCASSLSSGGPSYNEQFFGPGTRLTVL.

This clonotype was recorded many times. The chain employs TRBV7-2 and TRBJ2-5; TRBD1 or TRBD2 may be the D gene (5 bases each). Trimming removed 0 bases at V and 5 bases at J, with 16 bases between. Germline V CDR1 and CDR2: SGHTA, FQGNSA. The CDR3 totals 16 residues. CDR3 amino acids: CASSLAGEGVGETQYF. The CDR3 nucleotides are TGTGCCAGCAGCTTAGCGGGGGAAGGGGTTGGTGAGACCCAGTACTTC.

The rearrangement uses TRBV4-2 and TRBJ2-1; D not certain. The germline gives CDR1 LGHNA, CDR2 YNFKEQ. Trimming removed 1 base from V and 4 bases from J, with 5 bases in between. This CDR3 region has 13 residues. The CDR3 bases are TGTGCCAGCAGCCAAGGGTTTTACAATGAGCAGTTCTTC. Protein sequence: CASSQGFYNEQFF.

This sequence joins TRBV5-6 and TRBJ2-5; D is possibly TRBD2 (6 bases). CDR1 and CDR2 (germline): SGHDT, YYEEEE. Trimming removed 0 bases at V and 5 bases at J, with 11 bases between. CDR3 size: 14 residues. CDR3 in DNA: TGTGCCAGCAGCTTGGCCGGTGGGAGGGAGACCCAGTACTTC. Its protein product is CASSLAGGRETQYF.

This clonotype has only a few counts. The chain links TRBV12-3 or TRBV12-4 to TRBJ2-3; 12 nucleotides line up with TRBD2. V gave up 7 bases and J gave up 4 bases; unmatched junction bases: 15. This CDR3 is built from 18 residues. CDR3 coding DNA: TGTGCCAGCACCGGATCTAGCGGGGGGGCTTTTCAGCCAGATACGCAGTATTTT. Its translation: CASTGSSGGAFQPDTQYF.

In the case of this clonotype: It may be a read error: a sequence one base away is much more abundant. This chain connects TRBV7-2 to TRBJ2-7; no clear D gene. There are 13 residues in the CDR3. Germline assignment: CDR1 SGHTA and CDR2 FQGNSA. The V end lost 7 bases, the J end lost 2 bases, and 12 bases lay between the germline ends. The CDR3 bases are TGTGCCAGCAACCCAGGTTTCACCTACGAGCAGTACTTC. This sequence encodes CASNPGFTYEQYF.

This clonotype was detected ten times or more. This chain joins TRBV12-3 or TRBV12-4 and TRBJ1-2; weak D call: TRBD1 (5 bases). Trimming took 6 bases from V and 4 from J, leaving 15 bases between them. The CDR3 contains 14 residues. The chain's CDR3 is CASSRRDGLYGYTF. The CDR3 coding sequence is TGTGCCAGCAGCCGCCGGGACGGGCTCTATGGCTACACCTTC.

This clonotype has a handful of counts. The rearrangement uses TRBV20-1 and TRBJ2-1, with TRBD2 matching 13 bases. This CDR3 spans 17 amino acids. Germline assignment: CDR1 DFQATT and CDR2 SNEGSKA (reference sequence). After removal of 6 bases from V and 6 bases from J, the junction contained 14 bases not matched to a gene. CDR3 DNA: TGCAGTGCACAGGGAGGACTAGCGGGGGTTCTGCGCAATGAGCAGTTCTTC. This gives the protein CSAQGGLAGVLRNEQFF.

This clonotype has ten or more counts. The chain carries TRBV7-9 and TRBJ1-1; tentative D call: TRBD1 (5 bases). Germline CDR1 is SEHNR and CDR2 is FQNEAQ (reference sequence). The V gene lost 7 bases and the J gene lost 0 bases, with 15 bases spanning the gap. This CDR3 has 15 amino acids. As DNA, the CDR3 is TGTGCCAGCAACTTCGGGGGAGGGGTGAACACTGAAGCTTTCTTT. This sequence encodes CASNFGGGVNTEAFF.

Many counts were recorded for this clonotype. The chain carries TRBV4-2 and TRBJ2-3; 8 nucleotides align to TRBD1. Germline trimming cut 4 bases from V and 0 bases from J; bases unmatched to any gene: 3. CDR1 is LGHNA and CDR2 is YNFKEQ in the germline V gene. The CDR3 contains 15 residues. For the CDR3, the DNA is TGTGCCAGCAGCCCCCGGGACAGGAGCACAGATACGCAGTATTTT. As protein: CASSPRDRSTDTQYF.

This chain joins TRBV20-1 and TRBJ2-1, with D possibly being TRBD1 or TRBD2 (5 bases each). The V and J ends lost 0 bases and 6 bases respectively, with 12 bases between them. The CDR3 totals 14 residues. Germline V gives CDR1 DFQATT, CDR2 SNEGSKA (reference sequence). The CDR3 DNA reads as TGCAGTGCTAGAGAGGACATGGGGGTCAATGAGCAGTTCTTC. This translates into CSAREDMGVNEQFF.

The chain employs TRBV10-3 and TRBJ2-1, with 7 bases fitting TRBD1. Germline CDR1 and CDR2: ENHRY and SYGVKD. Germline trimming cut 10 bases from V and 6 bases from J; bases unmatched to any gene: 6. This CDR3 has 12 residues. CDR3 protein: CATWDSPNEQFF. CDR3 in DNA: TGTGCCACCTGGGACAGCCCCAATGAGCAGTTCTTC.

This clonotype occurred many times. The chain has TRBV5-6 and TRBJ1-5; D gene unclear. The CDR3 is 13 residues long. Germline CDR1 SGHDT, CDR2 YYEEEE. Trimming cost V 3 bases and J 9 bases, with 13 bases left between them. CDR3 nucleotides: TGTGCCAGCAGCTCTCTGATAAACGGGCCCCAGCATTTT. Translation: CASSSLINGPQHF.

This clonotype was observed a handful of times. This sequence joins TRBV5-1 and TRBJ2-7; perhaps TRBD2 as D (6 bases). V was pared by 3 bases and J by 0 bases, with 13 bases between. In germline, CDR1 is SGHRS, CDR2 YFSETQ. The CDR3 covers 15 residues. The CDR3 loop is CASSSGRTDSYEQYF. CDR3 sequence (DNA): TGCGCCAGCAGCTCCGGGAGAACAGACTCCTACGAGCAGTACTTC.